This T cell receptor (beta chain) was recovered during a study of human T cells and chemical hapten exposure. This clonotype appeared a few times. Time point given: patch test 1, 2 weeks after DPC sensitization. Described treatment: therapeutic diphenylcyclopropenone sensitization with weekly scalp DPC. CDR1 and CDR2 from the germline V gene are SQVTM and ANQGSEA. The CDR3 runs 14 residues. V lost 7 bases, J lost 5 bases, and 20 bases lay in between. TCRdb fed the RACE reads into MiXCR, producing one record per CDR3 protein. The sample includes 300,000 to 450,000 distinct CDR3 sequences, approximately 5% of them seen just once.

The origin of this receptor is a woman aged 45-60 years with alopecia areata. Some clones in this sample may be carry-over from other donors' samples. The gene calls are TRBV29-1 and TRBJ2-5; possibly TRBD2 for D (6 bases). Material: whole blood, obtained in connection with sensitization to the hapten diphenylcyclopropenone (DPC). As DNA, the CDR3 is TGCAGCGCCCGGATTGGCGGCGGGGCGGAGACCCAGTACTTC. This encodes CSARIGGGAETQYF.